In its sample, the clone carrying this T cell receptor (beta chain) was seen a few times. The antigen is unknown. TCRbeta library construction was performed incorporating unique molecular identifiers. TCRdb independently ran MiXCR on the PCR reads; one entry per CDR3 protein. Found here are just over 950,000 distinct CDR3 sequences, about 29% of them singletons; the top ten hold 25% to 35%. V dropped 7 bases and J dropped 1 base, with 10 bases sitting between them. Germline CDR1 reads SGDLS; CDR2 reads YYNGEE. The CDR3 has 13 amino acids. This specimen belongs to a study of T-cell reconstitution after alpha-beta-depleted transplantation in children. Findings and caveats of the study: Reportedly, only several hundred clones from non-depleted graft cells drove alpha-beta T-cell counts at about two months. At day 60, the high TCRbeta diversity found in some patients originated from recipient T cells and thymic progenitors that had survived. Once a year had passed after transplant, T-cell counts and diversity came mostly from newly produced T cells.

The chain carries TRBV9 and TRBJ2-3; D possibly uses TRBD1 or TRBD2 (5 bases each). Material: PBMCs, mostly from graft donor cells, obtained 360 days after TCRalphabeta/CD19-depleted stem cell transplant. The sequence came from a boy under three years old who had a stem cell transplant for SCID, so the T cells may come from the graft donor. CDR3 in DNA: TGTGCCAGCGCAGGGACGGGCACAGATACGCAGTATTTT. Translation: CASAGTGTDTQYF.